This T cell receptor (beta chain) was obtained from a study of STAT5B mutations in CD4+ large granular lymphocyte leukemia. The overall study: Among healthy controls, a particular HLA allele went with more CDR3 'QG' motifs.

Study-wide results and limits: Compared with healthy controls (2/35), patient top clones favored TRBV06 (8/27). Data were not HLA-matched across samples.

The survey-level immunoSEQ assay was used. Method: immunoSEQ multiplex PCR; TCRdb's copy keeps in-frame clones and lacks some. The sample includes 20,000 or so clones, around 75% of them seen just once. To note about this clone: The target antigen is unknown.

The CDR3 contains 14 residues. V was cut by 3 bases and J by 4 bases, with 11 bases left in between. Germline V gene data show CDR1 as MGHRA and CDR2 as YSYEKL. This chain uses TRBV4-1 with TRBJ2-3; D perhaps matches TRBD2 (6 bases). Source material: CD4+ T cells from blood buffy coats. The source is a human donor in good health. CDR3 nucleotide sequence: TGCGCCAGCAGCCACGGCGGGATCGCAGATACGCAGTATTTT. Protein sequence: CASSHGGIADTQYF.